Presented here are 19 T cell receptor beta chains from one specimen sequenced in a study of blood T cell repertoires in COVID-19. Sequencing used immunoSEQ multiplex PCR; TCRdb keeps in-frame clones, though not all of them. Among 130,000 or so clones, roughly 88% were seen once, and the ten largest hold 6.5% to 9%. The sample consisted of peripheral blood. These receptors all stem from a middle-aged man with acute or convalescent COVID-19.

The CDR3 is CASSRVRDRLYEQYF. CDR3 in DNA: TGTGCCAGCAGCCGGGTCAGGGACAGATTATACGAGCAGTACTTC. The V and J genes are TRBV3-1 (or the pseudogene TRBV3-2) and TRBJ2-7; TRBD1 matches 7 bases. V gave up 4 bases and J gave up 4 bases; unmatched junction bases: 10. Germline V gene data show CDR1 as LGHDT and CDR2 as YNNKEL (reference sequence). The CDR3 spans 15 residues.

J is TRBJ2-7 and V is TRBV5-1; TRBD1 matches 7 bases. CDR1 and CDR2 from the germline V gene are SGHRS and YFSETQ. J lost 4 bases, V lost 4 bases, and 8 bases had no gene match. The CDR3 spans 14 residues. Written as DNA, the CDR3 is TGCGCCAGCAGCCTCCGGCAGGGGGTGTACGAGCAGTACTTC. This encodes CASSLRQGVYEQYF.

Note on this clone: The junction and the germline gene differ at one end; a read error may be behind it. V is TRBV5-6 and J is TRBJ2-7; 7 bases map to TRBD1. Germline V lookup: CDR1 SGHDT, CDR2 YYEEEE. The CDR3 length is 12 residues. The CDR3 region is CASSAAGTVLHF. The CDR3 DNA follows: TGTGCCAGCAGCGCCGCCGGGACAGTCCTTCACTTC.

The CDR3 region is CATSGDRGGSYNEQFF. DNA of the CDR3: TGTGCCACCAGCGGGGACAGGGGTGGGTCCTACAATGAGCAGTTCTTC. The chain joins TRBV15 to TRBJ2-1; TRBD1 matches 10 bases. Germline CDR1 and CDR2: LNHNV and YYDKDF (reference sequence). The CDR3 runs to 16 residues. Trimming removed 5 bases from V and 1 base from J; junction bases left unmatched: 5. Based on the CDR3 plus reference TRBV15 and TRBJ2-1, the full variable domain is DAMVIQNPRYQVTQFGKPVTLSCSQTLNHNVMYWYQQKSSQAPKLLFHYYDKDFNNEADTPDNFQSRRPNTSFCFLDIRSPGLGDTAMYLCATSGDRGGSYNEQFFGPGTRLTVL.

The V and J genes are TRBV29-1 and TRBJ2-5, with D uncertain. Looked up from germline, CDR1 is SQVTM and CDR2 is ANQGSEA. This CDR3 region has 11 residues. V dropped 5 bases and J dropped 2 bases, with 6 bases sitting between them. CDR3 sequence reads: CSVPLQETQYF. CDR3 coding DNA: TGCAGCGTTCCGTTGCAAGAGACCCAGTACTTC. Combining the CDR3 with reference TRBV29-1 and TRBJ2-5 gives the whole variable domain SAVISQKPSRDICQRGTSLTIQCQVDSQVTMMFWYRQQPGQSLTLIATANQGSEATYESGFVIDKFPISRPNLTFSTLTVSNMSPEDSSIYLCSVPLQETQYFGPGTRLLVL.

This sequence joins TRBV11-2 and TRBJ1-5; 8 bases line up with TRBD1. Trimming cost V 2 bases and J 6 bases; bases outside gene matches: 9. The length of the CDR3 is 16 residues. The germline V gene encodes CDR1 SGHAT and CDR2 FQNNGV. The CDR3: CASSLSVGQGAQPQHF. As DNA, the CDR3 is TGTGCCAGCAGCTTATCGGTCGGACAGGGCGCTCAGCCCCAGCATTTT.

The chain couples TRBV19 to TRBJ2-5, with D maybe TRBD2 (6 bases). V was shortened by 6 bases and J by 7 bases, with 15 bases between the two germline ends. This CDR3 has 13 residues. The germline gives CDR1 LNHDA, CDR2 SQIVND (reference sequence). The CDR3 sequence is CASSPSRLGTQYF. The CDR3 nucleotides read TGTGCCAGTAGCCCTAGTAGACTAGGGACCCAGTACTTC.

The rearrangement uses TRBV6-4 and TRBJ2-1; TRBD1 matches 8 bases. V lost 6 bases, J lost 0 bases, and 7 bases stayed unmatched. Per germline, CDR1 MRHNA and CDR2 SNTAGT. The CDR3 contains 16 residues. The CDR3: CASSSGTGDSYNEQFF. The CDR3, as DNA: TGTGCCAGCAGCAGTGGGACAGGCGACTCCTACAATGAGCAGTTCTTC.

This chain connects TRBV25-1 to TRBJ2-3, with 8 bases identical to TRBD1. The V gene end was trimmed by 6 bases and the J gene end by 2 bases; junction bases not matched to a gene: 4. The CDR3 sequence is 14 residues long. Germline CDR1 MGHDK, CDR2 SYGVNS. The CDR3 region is CASRQGAFTDTQYF. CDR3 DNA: TGTGCCAGCAGGCAGGGGGCTTTCACAGATACGCAGTATTTT.

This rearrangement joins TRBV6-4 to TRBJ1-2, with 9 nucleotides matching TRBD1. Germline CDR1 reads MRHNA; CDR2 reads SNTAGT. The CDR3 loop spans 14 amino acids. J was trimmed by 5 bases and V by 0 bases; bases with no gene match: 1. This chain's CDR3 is CASSDSTGGYGYTF. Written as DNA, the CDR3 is TGTGCCAGCAGTGACTCGACAGGGGGTTATGGCTACACCTTC.

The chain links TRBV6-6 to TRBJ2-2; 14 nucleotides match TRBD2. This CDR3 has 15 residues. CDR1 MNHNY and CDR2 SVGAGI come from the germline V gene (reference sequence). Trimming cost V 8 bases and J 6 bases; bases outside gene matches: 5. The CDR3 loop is CASAPGLAGAGELFF. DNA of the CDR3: TGTGCCAGCGCACCGGGACTAGCGGGAGCCGGGGAGCTGTTTTTT.

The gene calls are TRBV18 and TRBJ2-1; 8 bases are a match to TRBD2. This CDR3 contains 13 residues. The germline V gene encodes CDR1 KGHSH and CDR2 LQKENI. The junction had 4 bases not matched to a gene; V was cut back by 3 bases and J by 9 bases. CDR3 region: CASSPMREVEQFF. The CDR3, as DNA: TGTGCCAGCTCACCGATGCGGGAGGTTGAGCAGTTCTTC.

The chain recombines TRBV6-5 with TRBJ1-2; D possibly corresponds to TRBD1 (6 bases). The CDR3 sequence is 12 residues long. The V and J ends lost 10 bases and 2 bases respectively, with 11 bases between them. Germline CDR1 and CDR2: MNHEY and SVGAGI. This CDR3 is CATETGNYGYTF. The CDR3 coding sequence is TGTGCCACGGAAACAGGGAACTATGGCTACACCTTC.

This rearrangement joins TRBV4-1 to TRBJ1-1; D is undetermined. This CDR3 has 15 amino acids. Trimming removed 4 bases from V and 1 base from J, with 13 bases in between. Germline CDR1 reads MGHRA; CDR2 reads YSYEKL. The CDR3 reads CASSPLFTANTEAFF. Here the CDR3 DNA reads TGCGCCAGCAGCCCCCTCTTCACAGCGAACACTGAAGCTTTCTTT.

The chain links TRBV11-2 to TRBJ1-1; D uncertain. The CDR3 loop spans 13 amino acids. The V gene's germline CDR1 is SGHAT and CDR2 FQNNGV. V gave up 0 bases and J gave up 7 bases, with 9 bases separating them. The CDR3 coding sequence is TGTGCCAGCAGCTTAGAACGAGGTCGTGAAGCTTTCTTT. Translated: CASSLERGREAFF.

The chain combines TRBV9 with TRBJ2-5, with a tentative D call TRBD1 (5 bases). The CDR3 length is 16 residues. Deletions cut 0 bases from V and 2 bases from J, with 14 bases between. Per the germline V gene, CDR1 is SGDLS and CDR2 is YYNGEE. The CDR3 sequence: CASSVERQGRQETQYF. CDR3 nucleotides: TGTGCCAGCAGCGTAGAAAGGCAGGGAAGACAAGAGACCCAGTACTTC.

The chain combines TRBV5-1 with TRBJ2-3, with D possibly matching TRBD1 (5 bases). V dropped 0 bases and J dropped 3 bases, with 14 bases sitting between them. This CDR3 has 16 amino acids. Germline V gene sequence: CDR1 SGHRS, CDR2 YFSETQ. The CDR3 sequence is CASSLEGVGLTDTQYF. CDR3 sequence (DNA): TGCGCCAGCAGCTTGGAAGGGGTTGGTTTGACAGATACGCAGTATTTT.

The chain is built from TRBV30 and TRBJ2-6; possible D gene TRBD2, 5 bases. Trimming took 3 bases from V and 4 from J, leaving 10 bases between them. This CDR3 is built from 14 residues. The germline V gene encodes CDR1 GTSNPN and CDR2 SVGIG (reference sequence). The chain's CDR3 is CAWSHGRGANVLTF. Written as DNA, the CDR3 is TGTGCCTGGAGCCATGGGAGAGGGGCCAACGTCCTGACTTTC.

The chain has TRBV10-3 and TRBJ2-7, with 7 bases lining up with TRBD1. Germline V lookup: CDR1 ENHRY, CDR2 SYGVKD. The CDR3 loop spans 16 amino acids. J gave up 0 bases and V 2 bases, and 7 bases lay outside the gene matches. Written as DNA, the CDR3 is TGTGCCATCAGTGAGCCAGGGACAGCCAGCTCCTACGAGCAGTACTTC. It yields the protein CAISEPGTASSYEQYF.